This T cell receptor (beta chain) was identified during a study of T-cell reconstitution after alpha-beta-depleted transplantation in children. This clonotype was recorded many times. Its antigen is still unknown. The V gene end was trimmed by 6 bases and the J gene end by 5 bases; junction bases not matched to a gene: 20. The CDR3 covers 18 residues. Germline V gives CDR1 SQVTM, CDR2 ANQGSEA. General study points: T-cell numbers and diversity one year post-transplant derived largely from freshly generated T cells. Recipient T cells and thymic progenitors that survived gave rise to the high TCRbeta diversity observed at day 60 in some patients. After transplant, at about two months, alpha-beta T cells were reportedly derived from several hundred expanded graft clones.

It was with unique molecular identifiers that the TCRbeta library was prepared. TCRdb re-called the PCR reads through MiXCR, storing one row per CDR3 protein. Here the sample spans 450,000 to 600,000 distinct CDR3 sequences, around 13% being singletons. The receptor's source is a male patient between 10 and 17 years old who had a stem cell transplant for acute myeloid leukemia, so the T cells may come from the graft donor. J is TRBJ2-2 and V is TRBV29-1, with 8 bases fitting TRBD2. The sample here was PBMCs, mostly from graft donor cells, taken 360 days after TCRalphabeta/CD19-depleted stem cell transplant. CDR3 residues: CSVLPNRASGWGTGELFF. In nucleotides, the CDR3 is TGCAGCGTCCTACCTAACCGGGCTAGCGGGTGGGGGACCGGGGAGCTGTTTTTT.